The T cell receptor beta chain described here comes from a study of T cell responses to AZD1222 COVID-19 vaccine. Study-wide results and limits: Elevations in Spike-specific TCR breadth and depth followed administration of two AZD1222 doses. Clonal diversity was possibly underestimated, and white British individuals and females predominated among donors. Only after the peak T cell response were repertoires sampled.

As concerns this clone: What it recognizes is unknown.

The V end lost 0 bases, the J end lost 1 base, and 21 bases lay between the germline ends. Germline CDR1 and CDR2: ENHRY and SYGVKD. The CDR3 is made up of 19 amino acids. The repertoire was sequenced with immunoSEQ multiplex PCR; TCRdb's copy has only in-frame clones and lacks some. The sample lists under 150,000 clones; roughly 90% were seen once. This sequence joins TRBV10-3 and TRBJ1-1, with a tentative D call TRBD1 (6 bases). The sequence came from an adult in good health. The sequencing here drew on peripheral blood, taken on day 0 of AZD1222 vaccination. The CDR3 DNA sequence: TGTGCCATCAGTGAGTCTGTGATCCCCGGCGACAGGCAGAACACTGAAGCTTTCTTT. Residues: CAISESVIPGDRQNTEAFF.